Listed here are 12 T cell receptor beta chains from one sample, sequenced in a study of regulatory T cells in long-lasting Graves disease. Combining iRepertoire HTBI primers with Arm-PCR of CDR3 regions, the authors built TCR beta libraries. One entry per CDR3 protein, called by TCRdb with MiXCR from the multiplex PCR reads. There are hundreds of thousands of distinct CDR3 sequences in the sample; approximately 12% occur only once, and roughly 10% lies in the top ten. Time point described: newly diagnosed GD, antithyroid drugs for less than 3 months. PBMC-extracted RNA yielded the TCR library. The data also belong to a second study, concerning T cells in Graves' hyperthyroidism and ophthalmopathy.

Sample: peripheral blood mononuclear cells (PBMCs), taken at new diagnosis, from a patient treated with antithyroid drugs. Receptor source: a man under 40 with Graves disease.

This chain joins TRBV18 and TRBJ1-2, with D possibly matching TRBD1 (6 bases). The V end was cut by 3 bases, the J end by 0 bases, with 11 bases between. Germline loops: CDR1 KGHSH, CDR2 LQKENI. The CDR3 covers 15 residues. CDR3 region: CASSPWDIPNYGYTF. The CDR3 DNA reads TGTGCCAGCTCACCCTGGGACATCCCTAACTATGGCTACACCTTC.

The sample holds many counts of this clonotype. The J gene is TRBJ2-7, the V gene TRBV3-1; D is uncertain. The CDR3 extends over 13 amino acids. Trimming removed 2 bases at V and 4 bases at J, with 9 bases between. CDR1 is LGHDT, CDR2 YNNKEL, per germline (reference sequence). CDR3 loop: CASSQNGPYEQYF. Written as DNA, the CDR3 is TGTGCCAGCAGCCAAAACGGTCCGTACGAGCAGTACTTC.

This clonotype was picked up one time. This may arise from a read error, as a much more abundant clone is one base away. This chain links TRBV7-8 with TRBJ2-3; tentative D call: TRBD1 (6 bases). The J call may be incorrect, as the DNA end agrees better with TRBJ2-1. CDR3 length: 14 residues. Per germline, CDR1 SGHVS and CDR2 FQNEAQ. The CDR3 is CASSYSTGTYEQFF. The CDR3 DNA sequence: TGTGCCAGCAGCTACAGTACAGGGACCTACGAGCAGTTCTTC.

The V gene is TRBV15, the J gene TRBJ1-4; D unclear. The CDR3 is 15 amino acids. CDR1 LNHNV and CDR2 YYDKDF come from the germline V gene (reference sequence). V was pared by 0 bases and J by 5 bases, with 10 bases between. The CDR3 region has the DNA TGTGCCACCAGCAGAGAACAGAGAGAGAATGAAAAACTGTTTTTT. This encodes CATSREQRENEKLFF.

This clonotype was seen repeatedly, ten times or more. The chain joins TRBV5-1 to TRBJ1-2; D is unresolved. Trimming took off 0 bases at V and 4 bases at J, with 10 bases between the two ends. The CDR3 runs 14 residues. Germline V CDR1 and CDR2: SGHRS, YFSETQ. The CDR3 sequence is CASSLAQYTYGYTF. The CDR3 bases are TGCGCCAGCAGCTTGGCCCAGTATACCTATGGCTACACCTTC.

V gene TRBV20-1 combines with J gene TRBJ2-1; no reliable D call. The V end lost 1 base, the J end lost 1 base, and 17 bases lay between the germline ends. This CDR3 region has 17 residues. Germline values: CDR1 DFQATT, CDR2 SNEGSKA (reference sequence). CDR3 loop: CSARGLDSSLSYNEQFF. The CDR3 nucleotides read TGCAGTGCTAGAGGGCTCGACTCCTCCTTATCCTACAATGAGCAGTTCTTC.

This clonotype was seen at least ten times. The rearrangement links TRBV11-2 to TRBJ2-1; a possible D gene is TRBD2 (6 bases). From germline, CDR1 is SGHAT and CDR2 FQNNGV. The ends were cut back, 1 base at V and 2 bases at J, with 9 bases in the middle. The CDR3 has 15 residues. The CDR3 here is CASSLAGVTYNEQFF. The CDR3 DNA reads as TGTGCCAGCAGCTTAGCGGGAGTTACCTACAATGAGCAGTTCTTC. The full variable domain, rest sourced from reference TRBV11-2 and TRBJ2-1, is EAGVAQSPRYKIIEKRQSVAFWCNPISGHATLYWYQQILGQGPKLLIQFQNNGVVDDSQLPKDRFSAERLKGVDSTLKIQPAKLEDSAVYLCASSLAGVTYNEQFFGPGTRLTVL.

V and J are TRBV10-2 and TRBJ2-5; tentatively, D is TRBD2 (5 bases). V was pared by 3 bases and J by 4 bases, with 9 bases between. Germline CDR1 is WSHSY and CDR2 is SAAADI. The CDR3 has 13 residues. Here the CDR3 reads CASSEGSGETQYF. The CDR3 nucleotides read TGCGCCAGCAGTGAAGGGAGCGGAGAGACCCAGTACTTC.

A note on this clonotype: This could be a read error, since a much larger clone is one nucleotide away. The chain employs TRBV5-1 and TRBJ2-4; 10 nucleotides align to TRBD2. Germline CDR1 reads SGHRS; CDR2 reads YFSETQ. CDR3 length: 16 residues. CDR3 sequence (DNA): TGCGTCAGCAGCTTGGAACCGACTAGCGGGAAAAACATTCAGTACTTC. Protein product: CVSSLEPTSGKNIQYF.

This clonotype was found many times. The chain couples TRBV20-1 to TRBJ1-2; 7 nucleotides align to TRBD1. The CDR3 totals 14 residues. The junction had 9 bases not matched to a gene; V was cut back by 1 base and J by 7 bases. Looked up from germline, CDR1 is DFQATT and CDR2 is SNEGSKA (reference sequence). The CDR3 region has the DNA TGCAGTGCTAGAGCTGCCGACAGGGAGGGTGGCTACACCTTC. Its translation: CSARAADREGGYTF.

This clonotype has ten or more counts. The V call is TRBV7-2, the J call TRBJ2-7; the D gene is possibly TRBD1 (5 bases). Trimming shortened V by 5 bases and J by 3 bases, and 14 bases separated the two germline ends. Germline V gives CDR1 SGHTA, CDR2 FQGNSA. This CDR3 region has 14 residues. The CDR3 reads CASSLGRANYEQYF. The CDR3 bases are TGTGCCAGCAGCCTCGGCAGGGCCAACTACGAGCAGTACTTC.

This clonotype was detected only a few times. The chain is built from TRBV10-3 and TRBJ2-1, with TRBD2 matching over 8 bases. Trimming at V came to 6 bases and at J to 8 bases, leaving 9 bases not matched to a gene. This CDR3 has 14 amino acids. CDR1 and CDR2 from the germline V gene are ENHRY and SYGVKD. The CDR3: CAIRGLVGMDEQFF. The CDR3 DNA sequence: TGTGCCATCAGGGGACTAGTGGGAATGGATGAGCAGTTCTTC.